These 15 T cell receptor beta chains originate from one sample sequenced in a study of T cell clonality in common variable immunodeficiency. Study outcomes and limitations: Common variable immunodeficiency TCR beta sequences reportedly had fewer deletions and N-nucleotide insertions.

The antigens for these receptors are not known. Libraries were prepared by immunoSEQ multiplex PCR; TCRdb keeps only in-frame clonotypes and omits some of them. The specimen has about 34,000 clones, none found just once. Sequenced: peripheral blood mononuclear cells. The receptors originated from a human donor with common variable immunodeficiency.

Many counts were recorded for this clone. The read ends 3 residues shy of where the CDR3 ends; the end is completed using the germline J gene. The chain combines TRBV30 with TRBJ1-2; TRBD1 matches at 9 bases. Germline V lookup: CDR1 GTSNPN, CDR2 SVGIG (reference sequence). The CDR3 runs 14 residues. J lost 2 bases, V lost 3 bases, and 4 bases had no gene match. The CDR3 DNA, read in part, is TGTGCCTGGAGATTCGACAGGGGGAACTATGGC. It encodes CAWRFDRGNYG. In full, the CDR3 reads CAWRFDRGNYGYTF.

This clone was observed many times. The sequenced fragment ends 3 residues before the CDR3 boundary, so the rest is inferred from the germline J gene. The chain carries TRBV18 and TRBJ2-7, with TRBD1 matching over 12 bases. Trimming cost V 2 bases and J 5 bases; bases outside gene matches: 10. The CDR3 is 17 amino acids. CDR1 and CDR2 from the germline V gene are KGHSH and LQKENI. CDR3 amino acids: CASSPGLVGTGGNEQYF. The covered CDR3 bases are TGTGCCAGCTCACCAGGTCTCGTTGGGACAGGGGGCAACGAG.

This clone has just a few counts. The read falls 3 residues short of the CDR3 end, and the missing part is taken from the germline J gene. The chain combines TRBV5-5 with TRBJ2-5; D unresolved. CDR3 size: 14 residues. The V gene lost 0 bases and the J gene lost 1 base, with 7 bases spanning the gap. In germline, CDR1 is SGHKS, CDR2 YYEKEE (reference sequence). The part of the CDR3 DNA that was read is TGTGCCAGCAGCTTGGAGGGCCTCCAAGAGACC. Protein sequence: CASSLEGLQET. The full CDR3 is CASSLEGLQETQYF.

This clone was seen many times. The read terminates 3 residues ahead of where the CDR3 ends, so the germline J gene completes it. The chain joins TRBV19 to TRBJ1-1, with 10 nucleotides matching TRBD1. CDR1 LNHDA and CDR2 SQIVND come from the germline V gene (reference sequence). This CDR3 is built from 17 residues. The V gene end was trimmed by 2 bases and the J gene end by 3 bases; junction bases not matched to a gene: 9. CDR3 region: CASSILTGGGWDTEAFF. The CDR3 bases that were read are TGTGCCAGTAGTATATTGACAGGGGGCGGCTGGGACACTGAA.

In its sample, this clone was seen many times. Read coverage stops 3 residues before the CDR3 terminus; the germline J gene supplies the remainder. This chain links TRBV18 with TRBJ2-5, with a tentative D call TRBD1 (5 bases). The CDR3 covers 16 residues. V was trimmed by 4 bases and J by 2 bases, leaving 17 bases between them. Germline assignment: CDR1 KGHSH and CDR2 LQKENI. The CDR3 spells CASSLIGAGSQETQYF. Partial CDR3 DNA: TGTGCCAGCTCACTCATTGGGGCCGGATCTCAAGAGACC.

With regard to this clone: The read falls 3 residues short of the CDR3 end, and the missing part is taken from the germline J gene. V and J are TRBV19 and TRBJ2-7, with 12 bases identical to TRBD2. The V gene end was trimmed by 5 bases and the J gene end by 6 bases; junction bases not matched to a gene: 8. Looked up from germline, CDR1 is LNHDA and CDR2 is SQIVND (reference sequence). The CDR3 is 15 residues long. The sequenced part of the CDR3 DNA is TGTGCCAGTAGTGTAGGACTAGCGGGAATTGGCGAG. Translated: CASSVGLAGIGE. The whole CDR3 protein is CASSVGLAGIGEQYF.

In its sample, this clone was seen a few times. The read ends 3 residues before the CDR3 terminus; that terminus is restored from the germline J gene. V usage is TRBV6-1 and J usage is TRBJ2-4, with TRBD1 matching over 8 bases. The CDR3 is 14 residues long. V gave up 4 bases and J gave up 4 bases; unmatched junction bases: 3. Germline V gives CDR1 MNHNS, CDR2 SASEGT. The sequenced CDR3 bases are TGTGCCAGCAGTGTCCGACAGGGGAAAAACATT. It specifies CASSVRQGKNI. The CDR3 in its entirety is CASSVRQGKNIQYF.

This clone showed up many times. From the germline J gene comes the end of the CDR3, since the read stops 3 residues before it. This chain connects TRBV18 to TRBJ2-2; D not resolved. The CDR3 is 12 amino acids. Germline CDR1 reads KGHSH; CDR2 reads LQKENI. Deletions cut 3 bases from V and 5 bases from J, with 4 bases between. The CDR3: CASSPRTGELFF. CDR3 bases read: TGTGCCAGCTCACCCAGAACCGGGGAG.

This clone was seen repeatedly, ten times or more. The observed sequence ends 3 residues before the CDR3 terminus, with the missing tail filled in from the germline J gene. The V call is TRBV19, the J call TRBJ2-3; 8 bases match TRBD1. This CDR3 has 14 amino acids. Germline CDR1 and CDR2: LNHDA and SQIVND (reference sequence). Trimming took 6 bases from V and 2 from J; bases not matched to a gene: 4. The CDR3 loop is CASRGQGPTDTQYF. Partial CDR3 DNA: TGTGCCAGTAGAGGACAGGGACCCACAGATACG.

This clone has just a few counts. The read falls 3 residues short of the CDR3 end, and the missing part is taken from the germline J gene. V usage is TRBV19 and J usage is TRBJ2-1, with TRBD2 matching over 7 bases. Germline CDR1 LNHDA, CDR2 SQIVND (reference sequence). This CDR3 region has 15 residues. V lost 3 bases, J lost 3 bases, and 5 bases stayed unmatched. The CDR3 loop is CASSIAGEGYNEQFF. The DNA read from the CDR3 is TGTGCCAGTAGTATTGCGGGAGAAGGCTACAATGAG. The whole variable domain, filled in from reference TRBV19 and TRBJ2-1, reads DGGITQSPKYLFRKEGQNVTLSCEQNLNHDAMYWYRQDPGQGLRLIYYSQIVNDFQKGDIAEGYSVSREKKESFPLTVTSAQKNPTAFYLCASSIAGEGYNEQFFGPGTRLTVL.

The CDR3 loop is CATGGHMNTEAFF. Partial CDR3 DNA: TGTGCCACCGGGGGGCATATGAACACTGAA. This sequence joins TRBV6-2 or TRBV6-3 and TRBJ1-1; a possible D gene is TRBD1 (6 bases). The CDR3 is cut off 3 residues early in the read; its end comes from the germline J gene. The V and J ends lost 10 bases and 0 bases respectively, with 12 bases between them. This CDR3 spans 13 amino acids. The germline V gene encodes CDR1 MNHEY and CDR2 SVGEGT.

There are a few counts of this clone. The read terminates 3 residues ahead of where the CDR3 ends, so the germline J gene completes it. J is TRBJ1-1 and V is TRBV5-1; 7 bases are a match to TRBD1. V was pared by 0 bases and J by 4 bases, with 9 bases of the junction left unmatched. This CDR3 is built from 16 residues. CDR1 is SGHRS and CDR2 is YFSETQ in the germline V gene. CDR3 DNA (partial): TGCGCCAGCAGCTTGGTGCTCACAGGGGCGGGCACTGAA. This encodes CASSLVLTGAGTE. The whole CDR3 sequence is CASSLVLTGAGTEAFF.

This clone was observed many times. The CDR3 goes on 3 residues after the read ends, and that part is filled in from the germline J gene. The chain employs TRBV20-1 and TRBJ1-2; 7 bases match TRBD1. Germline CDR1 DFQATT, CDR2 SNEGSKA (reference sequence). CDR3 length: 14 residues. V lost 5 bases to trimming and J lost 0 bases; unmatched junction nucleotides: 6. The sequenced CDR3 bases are TGCAGTGCTCCCCGGACAGGATCTAACTATGGC. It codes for CSAPRTGSNYG. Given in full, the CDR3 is CSAPRTGSNYGYTF.

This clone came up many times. The CDR3 sequence: CASTWSGSRYEQYF. The CDR3 bases that were read are TGTGCCAGCACCTGGAGCGGGAGTCGGTACGAG. V is TRBV11-2 and J is TRBJ2-7; TRBD2 agrees at 8 bases. The read comes to an end 3 residues before the CDR3 does, leaving the germline J gene to fill in the end. This CDR3 has 14 residues. Germline CDR1 reads SGHAT; CDR2 reads FQNNGV. Unmatched junction bases numbered 9, after V lost 7 bases and J lost 4 bases. Supplemented by reference TRBV11-2 and TRBJ2-7, the full variable domain reads EAGVAQSPRYKIIEKRQSVAFWCNPISGHATLYWYQQILGQGPKLLIQFQNNGVVDDSQLPKDRFSAERLKGVDSTLKIQPAKLEDSAVYLCASTWSGSRYEQYFGPGTRLTVT.

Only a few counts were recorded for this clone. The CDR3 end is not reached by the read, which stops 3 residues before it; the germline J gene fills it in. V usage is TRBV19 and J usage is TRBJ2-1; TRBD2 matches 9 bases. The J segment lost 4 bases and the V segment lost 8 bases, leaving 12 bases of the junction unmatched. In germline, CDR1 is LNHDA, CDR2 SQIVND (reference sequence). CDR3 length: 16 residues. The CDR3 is CASGTSSPLGYNEQFF. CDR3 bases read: TGTGCCAGTGGGACTAGCAGTCCATTAGGTTACAATGAG. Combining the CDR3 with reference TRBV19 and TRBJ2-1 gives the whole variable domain DGGITQSPKYLFRKEGQNVTLSCEQNLNHDAMYWYRQDPGQGLRLIYYSQIVNDFQKGDIAEGYSVSREKKESFPLTVTSAQKNPTAFYLCASGTSSPLGYNEQFFGPGTRLTVL.